These 14 T cell receptor beta chains share one sample of origin, sequenced in a study of blood T cell repertoires in COVID-19. Assay used: immunoSEQ multiplex PCR; TCRdb lists only in-frame clones, some missing. The sample shows fewer than 250,000 clones, more than 80% of them seen only once. The sample comprised PBMCs or T cells enriched from blood (not recorded which). These receptor sequences come from a middle-aged man who had been exposed to COVID-19.

The CDR3 nucleotides are TGTGCCTCATACCACTTCTTCACCGGGGAGCTGTTTTTT. Encoded protein: CASYHFFTGELFF. The rearrangement joins TRBV19 to TRBJ2-2; D is unresolved. The CDR3 runs to 13 residues. With 11 bases removed from V and 4 bases from J, the gap between germline ends came to 14 bases. Germline loops: CDR1 LNHDA, CDR2 SQIVND (reference sequence).

The rearrangement joins TRBV5-1 to TRBJ2-1, with 8 positions matching TRBD2. The ends lost 4 bases at V and 3 bases at J; junction bases unmatched: 6. CDR3 length: 15 amino acids. CDR1 and CDR2 from the germline V gene are SGHRS and YFSETQ. CDR3 residues: CASSPSGSGYNEQFF. The CDR3 DNA sequence: TGCGCCAGCAGCCCCAGCGGGAGCGGCTACAATGAGCAGTTCTTC.

The V call is TRBV5-1, the J call TRBJ2-3; 9 positions agree with TRBD2. The CDR3 is 16 residues long. The germline V gene has CDR1 SGHRS and CDR2 YFSETQ. V shed 4 bases, J shed 4 bases, and the junction held 10 bases outside the gene matches. CDR3 coding DNA: TGCGCCAGCAGCCCCAATAGCGGGAGTGTGGCAGATACGCAGTATTTT. Residues: CASSPNSGSVADTQYF.

The chain joins TRBV5-1 to TRBJ2-3, with 7 nucleotides matching TRBD1. J lost 2 bases, V lost 2 bases, and 14 bases had no gene match. The CDR3 length is 18 residues. From germline, CDR1 is SGHRS and CDR2 YFSETQ. The CDR3 DNA reads TGCGCCAGCAGCTTCGGAGTCTTGACAGGGAGCCTCACAGATACGCAGTATTTT. Its protein product is CASSFGVLTGSLTDTQYF.

The chain combines TRBV2 with TRBJ2-1; D is perhaps TRBD2 (5 bases). The CDR3 is made up of 16 amino acids. The V end was cut by 7 bases, the J end by 0 bases, with 16 bases between. Germline V gene sequence: CDR1 SNHLY, CDR2 FYNNEI. CDR3 amino acids: CASIRGRASSYNEQFF. CDR3 in DNA: TGTGCCAGCATTAGAGGGCGGGCAAGCTCCTACAATGAGCAGTTCTTC.

The chain has TRBV19 and TRBJ1-3, with 10 positions matching TRBD1. V shed 3 bases and J 2 bases; nucleotides not matched to a gene: 7. CDR1 LNHDA and CDR2 SQIVND come from the germline V gene (reference sequence). CDR3 length equals 17 residues. CDR3 protein: CASSISSGTGAGNTIYF. CDR3 nucleotide sequence: TGTGCCAGTAGTATCTCCTCCGGGACAGGGGCTGGAAACACCATATATTTT. Variable domain in full (rest from reference TRBV19 and TRBJ1-3): DGGITQSPKYLFRKEGQNVTLSCEQNLNHDAMYWYRQDPGQGLRLIYYSQIVNDFQKGDIAEGYSVSREKKESFPLTVTSAQKNPTAFYLCASSISSGTGAGNTIYFGEGSWLTVV.

This clone was recorded once. The DNA for the CDR3 is TGTGCCACGAAAGGAAGCGGGACCTACAATGAGCAGTTCTTC. Translated: CATKGSGTYNEQFF. V is TRBV13 and J is TRBJ2-1, with 7 bases that match TRBD2. The CDR3 has 14 amino acids. The junction had 8 bases not matched to a gene; V was cut back by 10 bases and J by 2 bases. Germline V lookup: CDR1 PRHDT, CDR2 FYEKMQ (reference sequence).

The chain links TRBV21-1 to TRBJ1-3; TRBD1, the table's D call, was not compared with the DNA. TRBV21-1 is a listed pseudogene. This CDR3 spans 16 amino acids. CDR3 coding DNA: TGTGCCAGCAGCAAAGGATCGACAGGGTGCGGAAACACCATATATTTT. This encodes CASSKGSTGCGNTIYF.

Here the CDR3 DNA reads TGTGCCAGCAGTTTCCCCCAGGGAAGAACCCTCCACTTT. It is translated as CASSFPQGRTLHF. The chain combines TRBV28 with TRBJ1-6; perhaps TRBD1 as D (5 bases). V dropped 3 bases and J dropped 14 bases, with 14 bases sitting between them. The CDR3 extends over 13 amino acids. Per the germline V gene, CDR1 is MDHEN and CDR2 is SYDVKM.

The rearrangement links TRBV7-9 to TRBJ1-4; TRBD1 aligns across 7 bases. The CDR3 runs 16 residues. The germline gives CDR1 SEHNR, CDR2 FQNEAQ (reference sequence). The V and J ends lost 6 bases and 2 bases, in that order; junction bases with no gene match: 9. CDR3 loop: CASSPRTGRTNEKLFF. The CDR3 DNA follows: TGTGCCAGCAGTCCCAGGACAGGACGGACTAATGAAAAACTGTTTTTT.

This clone was detected a few times. The gene calls are TRBV28 and TRBJ1-6, with D perhaps TRBD1 (5 bases). Trimming removed 5 bases at V and 10 bases at J, with 12 bases between. Germline-derived CDR1 and CDR2 are MDHEN and SYDVKM. This CDR3 is 13 amino acids long. The CDR3 reads CASSKGRASPLHF. In nucleotides, the CDR3 is TGTGCCAGCAGTAAAGGCAGGGCCTCACCCCTCCACTTT.

The chain has TRBV6-1 and TRBJ1-5, with 8 bases that match TRBD1. V was clipped by 3 bases and J by 7 bases; unmatched bases: 5. The length of the CDR3 is 14 residues. Per germline, CDR1 MNHNS and CDR2 SASEGT. CDR3 sequence (DNA): TGTGCCAGCAGTGAGATAGACAGGGGACAGCCCCAGCATTTT. Its protein product is CASSEIDRGQPQHF.

V and J are TRBV12-5 and TRBJ1-1; D call uncertain. In germline, CDR1 is LGHNT, CDR2 FRNRAP. This CDR3 comprises 11 residues. Trimming stripped 7 bases from V and 1 base from J, with 4 bases between. CDR3 DNA sequence: TGTGCTAGTGAACAGAACACTGAAGCTTTCTTT. It translates to CASEQNTEAFF. Based on the CDR3 plus reference TRBV12-5 and TRBJ1-1, the full variable domain is DARVTQTPRHKVTEMGQEVTMRCQPILGHNTVFWYRQTMMQGLELLAYFRNRAPLDDSGMPKDRFSAEMPDATLATLKIQPSEPRDSAVYFCASEQNTEAFFGQGTRLTVV.

In DNA, the CDR3 is TGTGCCAGCAGCCCGTGGACAGGGAGGAACAATGAGCAGTTCTTC. The encoded protein is CASSPWTGRNNEQFF. The chain links TRBV7-9 to TRBJ2-1; the match to TRBD1 covers 8 bases. The CDR3 totals 15 residues. V gave up 5 bases and J gave up 5 bases; unmatched junction bases: 8. Per the germline V gene, CDR1 is SEHNR and CDR2 is FQNEAQ (reference sequence). Full variable domain (missing parts from reference TRBV7-9 and TRBJ2-1): DTGVSQNPRHKITKRGQNVTFRCDPISEHNRLYWYRQTLGQGPEFLTYFQNEAQLEKSRLLSDRFSAERPKGSFSTLEIQRTEQGDSAMYLCASSPWTGRNNEQFFGPGTRLTVL.